A single T cell receptor (beta chain) is shown here with its context. Trimming shortened V by 4 bases and J by 10 bases, and 21 bases separated the two germline ends. Germline lookup yields CDR1 SGDLS and CDR2 YYNGEE. This CDR3 is 16 amino acids long. Assay: immunoSEQ multiplex PCR; the TCRdb copy retains only in-frame clones and omits some. This sample has over a thousand clones, with around nine tenths found just once. The sample originates from a study of tumor T cells in aggressive B-cell lymphoma. The sequencing sample was made of tumor tissue. This receptor was obtained from an adult with diffuse large B cell lymphoma. J is TRBJ1-6 and V is TRBV9, with D hard to call. The CDR3 protein is CASSPRLEGFNSPLHF. CDR3 coding DNA: TGTGCCAGCAGCCCTCGACTAGAGGGTTTTAACTCACCCCTCCACTTT.